This TCR beta chain is from a study of CD8 T cells in Susac syndrome (dated by TCRdb to about 2019). In the study overall: Repertoire sequencing was used to test whether CD8+ T cell activation and differentiation in Susac syndrome was antigen driven.

Results the study describes overall, beyond this receptor: The number of individuals in the TCR sequencing and HLA analysis was acknowledged as relatively small.

V loses 2 bases of germline sequence and J loses 0 bases, and the interval between the two ends is 5 bases. Including cysteine and phenylalanine, the CDR3 has 14 amino acids. Of all the DNA, just the CDR3 is kept, 42 bases in frame from base 1. The germline V gene (reference sequence) gives CDR1 as LGHDT and CDR2 as YNNKEL. RNA was extracted with the RNeasy kit and about 0.5 to 1 ug was reverse transcribed using random hexamers. The immunoSEQ multiplex PCR assay, covering 54 Vbeta and 13 Jbeta segments, was used to amplify TCR beta CDR3 regions. PCR amplification bias was corrected by using a synthetic template baseline for primer optimization and computational correction. On the study's bioinformatics: Reads were assigned to V, D and J genes according to IMGT and analyzed in immunoSEQ Analyzer, with only productive sequences retained. To calculate clonality, Shannon entropy was normalized by log2 of the number of productive unique sequences and then subtracted from one. For each patient and control, public and private clones were evaluated among the 100 most prevalent clones. Clones were defined as Susac-specific if absent from the healthy and MS cohorts, from 900 to 1,300 published viral clones and from other ImmuneACCESS disease sequences. TCRdb's own reprocessing of the public reads used fastp at Q25 and MiXCR and kept productive beta chains. Identical CDR3 protein sequences are pooled into one entry, listed with their most common genes and DNA. These V and J calls rely on TCRdb rather than the paper's analysis. The sample has around 150,000 distinct CDR3 sequences on record, roughly 95% of them singletons. The ten largest clones represent around 0.11% of the sample.

About this clonotype itself: Its antigen target is currently unknown. Nothing much larger sits one base from this clone, and base qualities are not available.

High-throughput TCR beta sequencing profiled peripheral blood CD8+ and CD4+ T cells from healthy donors, Susac syndrome patients and multiple sclerosis patients. The multiple sclerosis controls were treatment-naive patients whose relapsing-remitting disease, either stable or active, fulfilled the revised McDonald criteria. Bulk CD8+ and CD4+ T cells were purified by magnetic negative isolation, while CD8+ TEMRA cells were enriched using FACS. Blood was collected in EDTA tubes and processed within 24 hours, with PBMCs isolated through density gradient centrifugation. PBMCs intended for TCR sequencing were cryopreserved in liquid nitrogen and were subsequently thawed in a 37 degrees C water bath. A purity of at least 90% was achieved for sorted or isolated CD4+, CD8+ and CD8+ TEMRA cells.

The sample comprised CD4+ T cells from PBMCs. This chain is built from TRBV3-1 and TRBJ2-1; no D segment can be confidently identified. This clonotype was obtained from a human donor with multiple sclerosis. The encoded CDR3 is CASSQSGSYNEQFF. The DNA sequence is as follows: TGTGCCAGCAGCCAATCTGGCTCCTACAATGAGCAGTTCTTC.